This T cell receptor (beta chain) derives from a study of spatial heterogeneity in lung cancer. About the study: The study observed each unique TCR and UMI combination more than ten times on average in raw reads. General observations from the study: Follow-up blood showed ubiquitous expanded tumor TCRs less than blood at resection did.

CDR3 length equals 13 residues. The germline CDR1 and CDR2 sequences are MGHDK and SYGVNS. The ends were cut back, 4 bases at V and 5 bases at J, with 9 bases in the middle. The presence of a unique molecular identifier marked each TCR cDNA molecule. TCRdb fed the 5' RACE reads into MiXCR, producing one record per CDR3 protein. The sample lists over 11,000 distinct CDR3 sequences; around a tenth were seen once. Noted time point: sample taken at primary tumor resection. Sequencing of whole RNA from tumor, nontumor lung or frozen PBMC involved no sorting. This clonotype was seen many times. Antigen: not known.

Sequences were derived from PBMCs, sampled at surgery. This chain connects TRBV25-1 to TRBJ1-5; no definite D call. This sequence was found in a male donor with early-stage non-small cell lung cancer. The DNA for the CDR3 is TGTGCCAGCAGTGTTGAAGGAGATCAGCCCCAGCATTTT. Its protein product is CASSVEGDQPQHF.